These 18 T cell receptor beta chains originate from one sample sequenced in a study of prognosis after radiotherapy for stage I lung cancer. Using two-round multiplex PCR, the authors amplified TCR beta CDR3 from genomic DNA. Primers (each specific to one TRBV or TRBJ gene) were used in first-round PCR. TCRdb redid the calling of the multiplex PCR reads with MiXCR, one entry per CDR3 protein. The table shows roughly 38,000 distinct CDR3 sequences, with around a quarter occurring only once. The sample consisted of PBMCs, taken before or after stereotactic body radiation therapy (not recorded which). Every receptor here comes from a donor at least 50 years old with non-small cell lung cancer.

On this clonotype itself: A far larger clone is one base from this, pointing to a likely read error. The V call is TRBV6-4, the J call TRBJ2-1, with 10 bases aligning to TRBD1. V shed 6 bases and J 6 bases; nucleotides not matched to a gene: 11. Germline V gives CDR1 MRHNA, CDR2 SNTAGT. This CDR3 contains 16 residues. The CDR3 here is CASRRIYGTGVNEQFF. DNA for the CDR3: TGTGCCAGCAGACGAATTTACGGGACAGGGGTCAATGAGCAGTTCTTC.

This clonotype showed up just once. This CDR3 fails to terminate in the conserved phenylalanine or tryptophan, so it likely reflects a read error. The DNA is omitted, as the CDR3 cannot be located on it reliably, and the CDR3 follows TCRdb's listing. The chain uses TRBV6-2 or TRBV6-3 and TRBJ2-2; the D call TRBD1 from the table was never checked on the DNA. The CDR3 contains 18 residues when both ends are counted. Per germline, CDR1 MNHEY and CDR2 SVGEGT. The CDR3 spells CASTRKPGTGSNTGELFS.

This clonotype was observed many times. V is TRBV6-9 and J is TRBJ1-3; 7 bases map to TRBD1. This CDR3 spans 19 amino acids. The ends lost 3 bases at V and 0 bases at J; junction bases unmatched: 14. The germline V gene encodes CDR1 MNHGY and CDR2 SVAAGI. The chain's CDR3 is CASSYSAGTAFFSGNTIYF. The DNA of the CDR3 is TGTGCCAGCAGTTACTCTGCCGGGACAGCTTTCTTCTCTGGAAACACCATATATTTT.

This clonotype is a singleton in its sample. A read error is possible here, since a much larger clone lies one base away. The chain carries TRBV5-6 and TRBJ2-5; D may match TRBD1 or TRBD2 (6 bases each). The CDR3 sequence is 11 residues long. The germline V gene has CDR1 SGHDT and CDR2 YYEEEE. For the CDR3, the DNA is TGTGTCAGCAGCTTGGCGGGACACCAGTACTTC. It specifies CVSSLAGHQYF. Complete variable domain (other parts from reference TRBV5-6 and TRBJ2-5): DAGVTQSPTHLIKTRGQQVTLRCSPKSGHDTVSWYQQALGQGPQFIFQYYEEEERQRGNFPDRFSGHQFPNYSSELNVNALLLGDSALYLCVSSLAGHQYFGPGTRLLVL.

The chain employs TRBV20-1 and TRBJ2-1, with TRBD2 as a possible D gene (5 bases). Germline loops: CDR1 DFQATT, CDR2 SNEGSKA (reference sequence). V was clipped by 2 bases and J by 13 bases, with 24 bases between them. The CDR3 is 15 amino acids. As DNA, the CDR3 is TGCAGTGCTAGACCCGGGATAGGCTCCTACAATGGTCAGTTCTTC. This gives the protein CSARPGIGSYNGQFF.

As for this clonotype: This may stem from a read error, because a much larger clone lies one nucleotide away. The genes are TRBV5-6 and TRBJ1-1; no clear D gene. Between the trimmed V and J ends, which lost 4 bases and 0 bases, there was a span of 10 bases. CDR1 SGHDT and CDR2 YYEEEE come from the germline V gene. The CDR3 has 14 residues. The CDR3 nucleotides are TGTGCCAGCAGCGCAGCACAGTTGAACACTGAAGCTTTCTTT. This gives the protein CASSAAQLNTEAFF.

At least ten counts were recorded for this clonotype. The chain employs TRBV24-1 and TRBJ2-3, with 13 positions matching TRBD2. From germline, CDR1 is KGHDR and CDR2 SFDVKD. The junction had 8 bases not matched to a gene; V was cut back by 4 bases and J by 5 bases. This CDR3 comprises 17 residues. The CDR3 spells CATSDRTSGGAEDTQYF. The DNA of the CDR3 is TGTGCCACCAGTGACCGCACTAGCGGGGGGGCCGAAGATACGCAGTATTTT.

This clonotype was found once. The chain is built from TRBV11-2 and TRBJ1-2; TRBD1 matches 7 bases. Germline loops: CDR1 SGHAT, CDR2 FQNNGV. The CDR3 covers 14 residues. V trimming: 6 bases; J trimming: 0 bases; junction bases outside the gene matches: 4. In DNA form, the CDR3 reads TGTGCCAGCAGTAGGACAGGAACTAACTATGGCTACACCTTC. It is translated as CASSRTGTNYGYTF.

The sample holds many counts of this clonotype. The chain uses TRBV5-1 and TRBJ1-4, with 8 bases aligning to TRBD1. Germline-derived CDR1 and CDR2 are SGHRS and YFSETQ. The ends lost 4 bases at V and 8 bases at J; junction bases unmatched: 10. The CDR3 is 15 amino acids. CDR3 bases: TGCGCCAGCAGCCCCCAGACAGGGGCGGGGGAAAAACTGTTTTTT. It is translated as CASSPQTGAGEKLFF.

On this clonotype: Just one base apart from a much larger clone, this may be a read error. The rearrangement joins TRBV7-6 to TRBJ2-1, with D perhaps TRBD2 (6 bases). Trimming took off 2 bases at V and 1 base at J, with 18 bases between the two ends. This CDR3 contains 18 residues. Germline V gives CDR1 SGHVS, CDR2 FNYEAQ. The CDR3 DNA is TGTGCCAGCAGCTTATCTGTGGTGAACGGGGGTTCCTACAATGAGCAGTTCTTC. Translated: CASSLSVVNGGSYNEQFF.

This clonotype was counted ten times or more. The chain uses TRBV5-1 and TRBJ2-2, with 7 nucleotides matching TRBD2. V lost 5 bases and J lost 4; bases outside the gene matches: 5. The CDR3 contains 14 residues. Germline CDR1 and CDR2: SGHRS and YFSETQ. The chain's CDR3 is CASRETSITGELFF. The CDR3 DNA reads TGCGCCAGCAGGGAGACTAGCATCACCGGGGAGCTGTTTTTT.

A few counts support this clonotype. A much larger clone lies a single base off, so this may be a read error. This is likely a read error, given that the CDR3 carries no conserved phenylalanine or tryptophan at its end. V and J are TRBV6-2 or TRBV6-3 and TRBJ1-2; TRBD1 might be the D (5 bases). CDR3 length: 11 residues. CDR1 MNHEY and CDR2 SVGEGT come from the germline V gene. V lost 2 bases and J lost 8, with 6 bases in between. Written as DNA, the CDR3 is TGTGCCAGCAGTTACGGGGGGGGCTACACCCTC. Protein sequence: CASSYGGGYTL.

This clonotype was counted at least ten times. The genes are TRBV6-1 and TRBJ2-7, with TRBD1 matching 7 bases. The CDR3 runs to 14 residues. V gave up 10 bases and J gave up 6 bases; unmatched junction bases: 15. Per the germline V gene, CDR1 is MNHNS and CDR2 is SASEGT. The CDR3 nucleotides read TGTGCCATCGGAAGTGCCGGGACAGTTCCCGAGCAGTACTTC. It yields the protein CAIGSAGTVPEQYF.

The table lists this clonotype with many counts. The rearrangement links TRBV28 to TRBJ1-4, with 8 bases matching TRBD1. The ends lost 5 bases at V and 6 bases at J; junction bases unmatched: 17. This CDR3 region has 18 residues. The germline V gene encodes CDR1 MDHEN and CDR2 SYDVKM. CDR3 loop: CASSGLPGTGSGYEKLFF. The CDR3, as DNA: TGTGCCAGCAGTGGACTACCCGGGACAGGTTCGGGGTATGAAAAACTGTTTTTT.

The V and J genes are TRBV20-1 and TRBJ1-2, with TRBD1 as a possible D gene (6 bases). V was pared by 7 bases and J by 7 bases, with 22 bases between. Germline values: CDR1 DFQATT, CDR2 SNEGSKA (reference sequence). This CDR3 has 14 amino acids. CDR3 bases: TGCAGTGTTCGAACCGGGACAATCCTAATTGGCTACACCTTC. It yields the protein CSVRTGTILIGYTF.

This clonotype was seen at least ten times. The chain has TRBV6-1 and TRBJ1-5; 9 bases map to TRBD1. Germline V gives CDR1 MNHNS, CDR2 SASEGT. There are 16 residues in the CDR3. V shed 6 bases, J shed 3 bases, and the junction held 9 bases outside the gene matches. CDR3 loop: CASRDRQGGYNQPQHF. DNA for the CDR3: TGTGCCAGCAGAGATCGACAGGGGGGTTACAATCAGCCCCAGCATTTT.

This clonotype has at least ten counts. V is TRBV5-5 and J is TRBJ2-2; D gene uncertain. The germline CDR1 and CDR2 sequences are SGHKS and YYEKEE (reference sequence). V was clipped by 5 bases and J by 0 bases, with 11 bases between them. The CDR3 covers 15 residues. DNA of the CDR3: TGTGCCAGCAGTCCCACAGATGCGAACACCGGGGAGCTGTTTTTT. Protein: CASSPTDANTGELFF.

Ten or more counts support this clonotype. The chain links TRBV7-6 to TRBJ2-2, with 7 positions matching TRBD1. The germline gives CDR1 SGHVS, CDR2 FNYEAQ. The trim removed 1 base at V and 6 bases at J, leaving 5 bases unmatched. This CDR3 spans 15 amino acids. The CDR3 is CASSLGAGGAGELFF. CDR3 nucleotides: TGTGCCAGCAGCTTAGGGGCAGGGGGAGCCGGGGAGCTGTTTTTT. Combining the CDR3 with reference TRBV7-6 and TRBJ2-2 gives the whole variable domain GAGVSQSPRYKVTKRGQDVALRCDPISGHVSLYWYRQALGQGPEFLTYFNYEAQQDKSGLPNDRFSAERPEGSISTLTIQRTEQRDSAMYRCASSLGAGGAGELFFGEGSRLTVL.